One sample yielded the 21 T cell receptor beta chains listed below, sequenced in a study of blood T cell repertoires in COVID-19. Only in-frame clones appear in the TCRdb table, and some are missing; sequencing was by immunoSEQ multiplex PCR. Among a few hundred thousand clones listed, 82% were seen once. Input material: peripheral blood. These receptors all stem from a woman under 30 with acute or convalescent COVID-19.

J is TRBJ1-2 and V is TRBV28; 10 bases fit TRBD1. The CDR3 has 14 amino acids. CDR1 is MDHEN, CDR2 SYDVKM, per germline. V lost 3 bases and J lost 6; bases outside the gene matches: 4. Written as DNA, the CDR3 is TGTGCCAGCAGTTTGGACAGGGGGTCAAATGGCTACACCTTC. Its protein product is CASSLDRGSNGYTF.

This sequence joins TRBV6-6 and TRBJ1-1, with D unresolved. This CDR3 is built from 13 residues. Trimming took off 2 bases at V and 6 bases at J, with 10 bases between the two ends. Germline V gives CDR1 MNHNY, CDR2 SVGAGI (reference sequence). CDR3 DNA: TGTGCCAGCAGTTACCTTTCAGAATCTGAAGCTTTCTTT. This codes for CASSYLSESEAFF.

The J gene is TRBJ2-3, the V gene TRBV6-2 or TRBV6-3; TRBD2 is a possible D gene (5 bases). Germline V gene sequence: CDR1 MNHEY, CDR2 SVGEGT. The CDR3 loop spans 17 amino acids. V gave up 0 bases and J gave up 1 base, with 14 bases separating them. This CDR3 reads CASSYSRGPRGTDTQYF. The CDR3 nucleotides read TGTGCCAGCAGTTACTCGAGAGGGCCTAGGGGCACAGATACGCAGTATTTT.

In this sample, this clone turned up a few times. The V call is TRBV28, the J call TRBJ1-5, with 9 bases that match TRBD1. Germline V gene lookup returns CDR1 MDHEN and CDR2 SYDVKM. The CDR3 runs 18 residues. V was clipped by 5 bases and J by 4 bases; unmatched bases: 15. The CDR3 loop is CASSPPGTGTGFNQPQHF. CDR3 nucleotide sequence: TGTGCCAGCAGTCCCCCCGGGACCGGGACAGGGTTTAATCAGCCCCAGCATTTT.

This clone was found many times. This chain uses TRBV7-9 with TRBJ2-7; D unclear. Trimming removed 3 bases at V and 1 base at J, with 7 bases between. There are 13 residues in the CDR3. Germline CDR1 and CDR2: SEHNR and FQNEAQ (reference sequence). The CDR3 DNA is TGTGCCAGCAGCTTTCAGAAGTCCTACGAGCAGTACTTC. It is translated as CASSFQKSYEQYF.

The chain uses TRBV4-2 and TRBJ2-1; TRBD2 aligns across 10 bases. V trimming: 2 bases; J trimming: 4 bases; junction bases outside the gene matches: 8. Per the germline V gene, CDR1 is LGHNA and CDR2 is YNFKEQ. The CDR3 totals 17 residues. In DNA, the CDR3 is TGTGCCAGCAGCCAAACCCGAGCGGGAGGGGAATACAATGAGCAGTTCTTC. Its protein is CASSQTRAGGEYNEQFF.

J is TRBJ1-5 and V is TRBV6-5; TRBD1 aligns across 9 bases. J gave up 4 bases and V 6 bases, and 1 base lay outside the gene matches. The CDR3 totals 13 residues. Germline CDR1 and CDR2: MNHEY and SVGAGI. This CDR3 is CASRTGGNQPQHF. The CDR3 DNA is TGTGCCAGCAGGACAGGGGGGAATCAGCCCCAGCATTTT.

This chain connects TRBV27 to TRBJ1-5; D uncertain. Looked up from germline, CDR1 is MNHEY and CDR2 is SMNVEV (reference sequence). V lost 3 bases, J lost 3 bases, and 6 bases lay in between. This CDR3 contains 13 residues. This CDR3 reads CASSFKANQPQHF. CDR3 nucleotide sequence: TGTGCCAGCAGTTTCAAAGCCAATCAGCCCCAGCATTTT.

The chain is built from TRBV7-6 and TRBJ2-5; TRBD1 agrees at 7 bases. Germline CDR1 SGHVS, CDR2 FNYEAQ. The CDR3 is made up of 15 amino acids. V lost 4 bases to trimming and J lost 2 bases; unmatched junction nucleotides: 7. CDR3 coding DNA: TGTGCCAGCAGCTCGGCCGGGACAGATCAAGAGACCCAGTACTTC. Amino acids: CASSSAGTDQETQYF.

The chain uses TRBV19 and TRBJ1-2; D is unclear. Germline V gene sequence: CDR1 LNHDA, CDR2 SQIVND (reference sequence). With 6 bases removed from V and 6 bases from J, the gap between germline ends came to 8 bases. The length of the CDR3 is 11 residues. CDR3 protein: CASRLADGYTF. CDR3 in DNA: TGTGCCAGTAGGCTCGCGGATGGCTACACCTTC.

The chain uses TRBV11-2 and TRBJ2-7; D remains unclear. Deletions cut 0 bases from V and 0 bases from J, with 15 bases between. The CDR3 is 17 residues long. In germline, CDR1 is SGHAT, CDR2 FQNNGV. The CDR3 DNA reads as TGTGCCAGCAGCTTAGAGGTCGCACTCCTTTTCTCCTACGAGCAGTACTTC. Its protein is CASSLEVALLFSYEQYF.

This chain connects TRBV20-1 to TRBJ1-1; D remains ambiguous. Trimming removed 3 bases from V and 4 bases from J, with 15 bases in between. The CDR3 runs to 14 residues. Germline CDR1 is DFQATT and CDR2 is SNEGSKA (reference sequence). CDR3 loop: CSASLLRGGTEAFF. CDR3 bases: TGCAGTGCTAGTCTGCTGCGCGGTGGCACTGAAGCTTTCTTT.

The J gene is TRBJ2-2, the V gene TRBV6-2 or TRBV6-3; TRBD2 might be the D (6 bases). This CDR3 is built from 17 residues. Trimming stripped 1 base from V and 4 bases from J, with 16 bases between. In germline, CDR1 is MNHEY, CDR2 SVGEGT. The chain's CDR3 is CASSYLLPWEATGELFF. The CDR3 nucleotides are TGTGCCAGCAGTTACTTACTTCCTTGGGAGGCCACCGGGGAGCTGTTTTTT.

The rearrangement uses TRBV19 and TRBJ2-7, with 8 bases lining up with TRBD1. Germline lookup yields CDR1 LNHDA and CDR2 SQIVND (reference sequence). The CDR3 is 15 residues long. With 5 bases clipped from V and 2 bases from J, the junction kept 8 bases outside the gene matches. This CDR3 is CASSPRDRGTYEQYF. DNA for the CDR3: TGTGCCAGTAGTCCCCGAGACAGGGGAACCTACGAGCAGTACTTC.

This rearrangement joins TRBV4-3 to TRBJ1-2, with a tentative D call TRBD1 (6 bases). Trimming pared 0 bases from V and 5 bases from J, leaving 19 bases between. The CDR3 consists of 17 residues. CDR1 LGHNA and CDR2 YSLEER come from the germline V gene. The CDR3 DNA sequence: TGCGCCAGCAGCCAAGAGGTGTGGGGGGGCCGAGGGTATGGCTACACCTTC. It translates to CASSQEVWGGRGYGYTF.

As DNA, the CDR3 is TGTGCCAGTAGTCCTAGGGGTGATGAGCAGTTCTTC. This codes for CASSPRGDEQFF. This sequence joins TRBV19 and TRBJ2-1; D is perhaps TRBD1 (5 bases). Germline V lookup: CDR1 LNHDA, CDR2 SQIVND (reference sequence). CDR3 size: 12 residues. The V end was cut by 5 bases, the J end by 8 bases, with 10 bases between.

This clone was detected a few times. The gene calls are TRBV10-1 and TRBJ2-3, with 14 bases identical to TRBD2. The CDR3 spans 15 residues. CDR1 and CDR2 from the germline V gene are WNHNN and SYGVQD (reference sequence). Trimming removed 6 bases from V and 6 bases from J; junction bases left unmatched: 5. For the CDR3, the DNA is TGCGCCAGCAGCCCGGGACTAGCGGGAGCGGATACGCAGTATTTT. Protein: CASSPGLAGADTQYF.

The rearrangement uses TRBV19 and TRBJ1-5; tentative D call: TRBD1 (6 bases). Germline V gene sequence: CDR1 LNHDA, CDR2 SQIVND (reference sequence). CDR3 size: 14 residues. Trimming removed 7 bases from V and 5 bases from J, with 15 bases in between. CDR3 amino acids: CASKPGQDYQPQHF. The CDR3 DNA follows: TGTGCCAGTAAGCCGGGACAAGACTATCAGCCCCAGCATTTT. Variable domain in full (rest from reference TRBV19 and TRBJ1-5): DGGITQSPKYLFRKEGQNVTLSCEQNLNHDAMYWYRQDPGQGLRLIYYSQIVNDFQKGDIAEGYSVSREKKESFPLTVTSAQKNPTAFYLCASKPGQDYQPQHFGDGTRLSIL.

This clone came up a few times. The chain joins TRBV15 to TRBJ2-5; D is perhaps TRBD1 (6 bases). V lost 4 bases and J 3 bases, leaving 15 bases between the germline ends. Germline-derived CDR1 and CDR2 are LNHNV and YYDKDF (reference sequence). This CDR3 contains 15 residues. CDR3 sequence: CATSTIPRGEETQYF. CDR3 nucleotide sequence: TGTGCCACCAGCACCATACCCAGGGGAGAAGAGACCCAGTACTTC.

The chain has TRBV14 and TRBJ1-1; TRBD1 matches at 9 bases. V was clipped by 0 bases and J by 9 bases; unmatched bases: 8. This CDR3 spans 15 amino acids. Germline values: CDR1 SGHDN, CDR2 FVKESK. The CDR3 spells CASSQDSWDRVQAFF. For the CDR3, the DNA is TGTGCCAGCAGCCAAGATTCCTGGGACAGGGTGCAAGCTTTCTTT.

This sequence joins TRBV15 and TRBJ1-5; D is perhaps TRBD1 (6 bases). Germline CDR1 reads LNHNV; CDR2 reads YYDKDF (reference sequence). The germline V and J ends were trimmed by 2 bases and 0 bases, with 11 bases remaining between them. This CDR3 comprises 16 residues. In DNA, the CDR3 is TGTGCCACCAGCAGATACAGGGATTATAGCAATCAGCCCCAGCATTTT. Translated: CATSRYRDYSNQPQHF.